This T cell receptor beta chain came from a study of T cell changes during pregnancy in multiple sclerosis (dated 2019 in TCRdb). About the study as a whole: The study looked at changes in the T cell repertoire across pregnancy in women with multiple sclerosis.

The library came from the immunoSEQ multiplex PCR assay. In TCRdb, the immuneACCESS table is reduced to in-frame sequences with V and J assigned. These tables do not hold every clone; where another copy was compared, an unresolved V gene accounts for under half, and the others remain unexplained. The sample data list tens of thousands of clones, and 80% to 95% of these were observed just once. The biggest ten clones account for roughly 2.1% of the sample. V loses 0 bases, J loses 8 bases, and the germline ends lie 11 bases apart. From its cysteine to its phenylalanine, the CDR3 spans 13 amino acids. Only the CDR3 DNA is retained, 39 bases long and in frame from the first base. CDR1 and CDR2 were assigned from the germline V gene as SGDLS and YYNGEE. As regards this clone: The antigen it binds to is not known. Per-base qualities were not stored, and no clone one base away is much larger.

The sequence joins TRBV9 to TRBJ1-2, with TRBD1 perhaps the D gene, on 5 matching bases. This clonotype was sampled from a female donor with multiple sclerosis, enrolled in a pregnancy study. Sequencing was performed on peripheral blood, taken in the second trimester of pregnancy. The nucleotide sequence reads TGTGCCAGCAGCGTAGTGGGGGGGTTCGGCTACACCTTC. This encodes CASSVVGGFGYTF.